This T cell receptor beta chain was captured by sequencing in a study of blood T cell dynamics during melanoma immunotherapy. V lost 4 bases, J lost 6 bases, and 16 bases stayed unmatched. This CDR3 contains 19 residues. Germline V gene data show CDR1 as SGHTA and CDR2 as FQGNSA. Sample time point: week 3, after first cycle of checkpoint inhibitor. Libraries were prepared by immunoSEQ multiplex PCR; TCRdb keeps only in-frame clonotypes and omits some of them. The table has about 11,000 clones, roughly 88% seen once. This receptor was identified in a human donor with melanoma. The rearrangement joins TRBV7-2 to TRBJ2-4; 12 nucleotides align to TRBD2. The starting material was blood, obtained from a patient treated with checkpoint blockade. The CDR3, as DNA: TGTGCCAGCAGCTCTCCGAACGGACTAGCGGGGACATCCCCAAACATTCAGTACTTC. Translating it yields CASSSPNGLAGTSPNIQYF.